The T cell receptor (beta chain) under discussion was sequenced for a study of blood T cell repertoires in COVID-19. Study details: Sites across the United States, Italy and Spain contributed samples from acute and convalescent COVID-19. Sample material is recorded as cDNA or gDNA derived from T cells, B-cell-depleted T cells, or PBMCs.

Note on this clone: The junction shows a germline mismatch at one end, possibly a read error.

In the original workflow: Reference gene primer amplification in the assay estimated nucleated cell counts. Some clones are missing from TCRdb's copy, which holds only in-frame ones; the method was immunoSEQ multiplex PCR. Clone size and V and J calls were adopted from that table, with D and trimming inferred from the DNA. The sample carries roughly 16,000 clones, roughly nine tenths recorded once. Looked up from germline, CDR1 is PRHDT and CDR2 is FYEKMQ (reference sequence). The CDR3 covers 16 residues. The V call is TRBV13, the J call TRBJ1-2; 7 bases map to TRBD1. Sequencing input: peripheral blood. This sequence originates from a man older than 75 with acute or convalescent COVID-19. The CDR3 DNA is TGTGCCAGCAGTTTAGGAAAGACAGGGTCAGTAAATGGCTACACCTTC. Its protein is CASSLGKTGSVNGYTF.